This TCR beta chain was profiled in a study of T cell responses to AZD1222 COVID-19 vaccine. The study's findings and limits: The study sampled repertoires only after the peak T cell response. Following two doses of AZD1222, Spike-specific TCR breadth and depth rose. The donor group comprised mostly white British people and more females; the analysis possibly underestimated clonal diversity. Reportedly, nearly half of unique spike TCRs recognized epitopes outside B.1.351/B.1.1.7 mutations.

Trimming removed 2 bases from V and 6 bases from J; junction bases left unmatched: 3. This CDR3 has 15 residues. The germline CDR1 and CDR2 sequences are SGDLS and YYNGEE. A note on this clone: Antigen: not known.

Only in-frame clones appear in the TCRdb table, and some are missing; sequencing was by immunoSEQ multiplex PCR. The table includes nearly 100,000 clones, about 88% detected once. This clonotype was obtained from an adult in good health. The sequenced sample was peripheral blood, obtained on day 0 of AZD1222 vaccination. This chain uses TRBV9 with TRBJ2-1; 12 nucleotides align to TRBD2. The CDR3 nucleotides are TGTGCCAGCAGCGTTCTAGCGGGGGGGACCAATGAGCAGTTCTTC. Protein sequence: CASSVLAGGTNEQFF. Based on the CDR3 plus reference TRBV9 and TRBJ2-1, the full variable domain is DSGVTQTPKHLITATGQRVTLRCSPRSGDLSVYWYQQSLDQGLQFLIQYYNGEERAKGNILERFSAQQFPDLHSELNLSSLELGDSALYFCASSVLAGGTNEQFFGPGTRLTVL.